Ten or more counts support the clone carrying this T cell receptor (beta chain). RNA transcripts yielded amplified TCR beta CDR3 regions. HTBI primers served in a first-round RT-PCR, which a second-round multiplex PCR followed. TCRdb passed the multiplex PCR reads through MiXCR, listing each CDR3 protein once. The sample lists 210,000 or so distinct CDR3 sequences, roughly 27% occurring once. This specimen belongs to a study of Graves' ophthalmopathy and Graves' hyperthyroidism. The germline V gene encodes CDR1 DFQATT and CDR2 SNEGSKA (reference sequence). Trimming removed 3 bases from V and 4 bases from J, with 13 bases in between. The CDR3 is made up of 14 amino acids. The authors used Ficoll-Paque density gradient centrifugation to separate PBMCs. The input was approximately 10 ml of fresh peripheral blood.

The chain is built from TRBV20-1 and TRBJ1-5; possible D gene TRBD1, 5 bases. Sequenced material: peripheral blood. This clonotype originated in a man in his fifties with Graves' ophthalmopathy. The CDR3 coding sequence is TGCAGTGCTAGTTTGGGACGCTTGAATCAGCCCCAGCATTTT. It is translated as CSASLGRLNQPQHF.